The sequence of this T cell receptor (beta chain) was determined in a study of neurological immune-mediated disorders. This clonotype is medium-sized. MiXCR was run by TCRdb on the 5' RACE reads, yielding one entry per CDR3 protein. The table shows fewer than 30,000 distinct CDR3 sequences, with 6.7% occurring only once. V gave up 5 bases and J gave up 2 bases, with 12 bases separating them. This CDR3 comprises 14 residues. The germline V gene encodes CDR1 SEHNR and CDR2 FQNEAQ (reference sequence). The sample comprised PBMCs. The source of this sequence is a woman in her 40s in good health. The rearrangement uses TRBV7-9 and TRBJ2-5; D possibly corresponds to TRBD2 (5 bases). Here the CDR3 DNA reads TGTGCCAGCAGCCCTGCTAGGGAGCAAGAGACCCAGTACTTC. As protein: CASSPAREQETQYF.